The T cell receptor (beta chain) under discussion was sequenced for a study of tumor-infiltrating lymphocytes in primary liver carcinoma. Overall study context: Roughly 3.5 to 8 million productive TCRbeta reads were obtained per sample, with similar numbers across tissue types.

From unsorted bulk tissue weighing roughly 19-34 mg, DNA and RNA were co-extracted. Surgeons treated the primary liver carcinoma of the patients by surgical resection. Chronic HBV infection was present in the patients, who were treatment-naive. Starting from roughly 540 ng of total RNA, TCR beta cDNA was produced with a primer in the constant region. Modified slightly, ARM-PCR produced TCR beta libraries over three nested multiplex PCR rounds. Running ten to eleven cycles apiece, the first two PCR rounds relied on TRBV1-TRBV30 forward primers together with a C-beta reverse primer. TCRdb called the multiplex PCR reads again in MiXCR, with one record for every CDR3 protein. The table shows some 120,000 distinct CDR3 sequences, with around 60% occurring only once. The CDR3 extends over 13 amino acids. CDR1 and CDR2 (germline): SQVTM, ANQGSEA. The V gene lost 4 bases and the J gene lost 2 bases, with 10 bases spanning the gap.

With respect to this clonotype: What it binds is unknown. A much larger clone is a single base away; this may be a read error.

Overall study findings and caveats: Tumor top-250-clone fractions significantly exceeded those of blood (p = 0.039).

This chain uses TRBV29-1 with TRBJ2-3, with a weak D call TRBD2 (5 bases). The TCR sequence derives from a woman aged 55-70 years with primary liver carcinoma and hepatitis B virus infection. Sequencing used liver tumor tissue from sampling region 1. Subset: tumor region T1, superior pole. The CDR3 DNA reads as TGCAGCGTTGCGCGGCGGGCCACAGATACGCAGTATTTT. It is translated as CSVARRATDTQYF.